This TCR beta chain derives from a study of blood T cell repertoires in COVID-19. The wider study: Sources were T cells, B-cell-depleted T cells, or PBMCs; the material itself was cDNA or gDNA.

Data came from immunoSEQ multiplex PCR; TCRdb stores just in-frame clones and leaves some out. Among about 110,000 clones listed, about 84% were seen once. With V trimmed by 4 bases and J by 2 bases, 11 bases remained unmatched. In germline, CDR1 is LNHDA, CDR2 SQIVND (reference sequence). The CDR3 sequence is 19 residues long. The rearrangement joins TRBV19 to TRBJ2-3, with 14 bases fitting TRBD2. The sequenced material came from peripheral blood. This sequence was found in a woman aged 55 to 70 with acute or convalescent COVID-19. CDR3 amino acids: CASSTGLAGARAVTDTQYF. The CDR3 nucleotides read TGTGCCAGTAGTACGGGACTAGCGGGGGCCCGAGCCGTCACAGATACGCAGTATTTT. The complete variable domain, with remaining parts taken from reference TRBV19 and TRBJ2-3, reads DGGITQSPKYLFRKEGQNVTLSCEQNLNHDAMYWYRQDPGQGLRLIYYSQIVNDFQKGDIAEGYSVSREKKESFPLTVTSAQKNPTAFYLCASSTGLAGARAVTDTQYFGPGTRLTVL.